This is a list of T cell receptor beta chains from one sample in a study of CD8 T cells in ankylosing spondylitis. TCRdb itself ran the 5' RACE reads through MiXCR, one entry per CDR3 protein. The data hold about 450,000 distinct CDR3 sequences, with roughly 25% observed a single time. What was sequenced was blood, either unsorted or a sorted T cell fraction (not recorded which). The receptors shown here come from a male donor with ankylosing spondylitis. CDR3s include the opening cysteine and the closing phenylalanine or tryptophan. The order of the fields is V gene, J gene, clone size, CDR3 length, D gene, CDR3 DNA, CDR3 protein. The D gene is left open where the match is weak. Only some rows state a clone size, as once, few, many or a class for expanded clones.

>TRBV6-1|TRBJ2-3|-|13|-
TGTGCCAGCACCCGGGACTCTTGGGATACGCAGTATTTT
CASTRDSWDTQYF
>TRBV24-1|TRBJ2-2|-|15|-
TGTGCCACCAGTGATTTCGGCAGAACGGGCGGGGAGCTGTTTTTT
CATSDFGRTGGELFF
>TRBV5-1|TRBJ1-1|-|15|-
TGCGCCAGCAGCCGGGATCCGGGTTCCTTCTCTGAAGCTTTCTTT
CASSRDPGSFSEAFF
>TRBV5-1|TRBJ2-2|-|14|-
TGCGCCAGCACCCACTCCCCGAACACCGGGGAGCTGTTTTTT
CASTHSPNTGELFF
>TRBV24-1|TRBJ2-2|-|13|TRBD1
TGTGCCACCGGAGGACAGGGGGCCGGGGAGCTGTTTTTT
CATGGQGAGELFF
>TRBV20-1|TRBJ2-5|-|14|TRBD1
TGCAGTGCTCGGCCGGGACAGGGGTGGGAGACCCAGTACTTC
CSARPGQGWETQYF
>TRBV9|TRBJ2-3|few|12|-
TGTGCCAGCAGGGCAACCACAGATACGCAGTATTTT
CASRATTDTQYF
>TRBV20-1|TRBJ1-2|-|15|-
TGCAGTGCTAGTGGCGTGATTGAATTGAACTATGGCTACACCTTC
CSASGVIELNYGYTF
>TRBV20-1|TRBJ2-5|-|14|-
TGCAGTGCTAGAGTACCCCCGGGGGCAGAGACCCAGTACTTC
CSARVPPGAETQYF
>TRBV5-1|TRBJ1-6|few|16|TRBD1
TGCGCCAGCAGCGAGGCACGAGGGACAGAAAATTCACCCCTCCACTTT
CASSEARGTENSPLHF
>TRBV20-1|TRBJ2-1|-|15|-
TGCAGTGCTAGAGATAGTAGCGTCTCCTACAATGAGCAGTTCTTC
CSARDSSVSYNEQFF
>TRBV12-3/TRBV12-4|TRBJ2-3|many|14|-
TGTGCCAGCAGGTTCTCAGGGAGCACAGATACGCAGTATTTT
CASRFSGSTDTQYF
>TRBV27|TRBJ2-5|-|13|-
TGTGCCAGCAGTTTGATTGGGCAAGAGACCCAGTACTTC
CASSLIGQETQYF
>TRBV25-1|TRBJ2-7|few|15|TRBD1
TGTGCCAGCAGTAACCCGACAGGGGGCTCCTACGAGCAGTACTTC
CASSNPTGGSYEQYF
>TRBV13|TRBJ2-1|-|17|-
TGTGCCAGCAGAAAAACCGGACGGCCCCGCTCCTACAATGAGCAGTTCTTC
CASRKTGRPRSYNEQFF
>TRBV30|TRBJ1-3|-|15|-
TGTGCCTGGAGTGGCGGGCTTGCCTCTGGAAACACCATATATTTT
CAWSGGLASGNTIYF
>TRBV4-2|TRBJ2-5|few|14|-
TGTGCCAGCAGCGTTCGGGGCGGCGAAGAGACCCAGTACTTC
CASSVRGGEETQYF
>TRBV25-1|TRBJ2-1|-|12|-
TGTGCCAGCGCGGGACGGACCTTGGAGCAGTTCTTC
CASAGRTLEQFF
>TRBV20-1|TRBJ1-2|-|15|TRBD1
TGCAGTGCTAGAAAGACAGGGGGCGGTAGCTATGGCTACACCTTC
CSARKTGGGSYGYTF
>TRBV12-3/TRBV12-4|TRBJ2-5|-|16|-
TGTGCCAGCACAAACGGTAGGGGACTTAATCAAGAGACCCAGTACTTC
CASTNGRGLNQETQYF
>TRBV7-8|TRBJ1-4|-|15|TRBD1
TGTGCCAGCAGCTTAGAGGGACAGGTGAATGAAAAACTGTTTTTT
CASSLEGQVNEKLFF
>TRBV20-1|TRBJ2-1|-|14|-
TGCAGTGCTAGCCCAGAACCTATTTCCAATGAGCAGTTCTTC
CSASPEPISNEQFF
>TRBV2|TRBJ2-7|many|13|-
TGTGCCAGCAGAGCCAACCAGGGTATCGAGCAGTACTTC
CASRANQGIEQYF
>TRBV6-2/TRBV6-3|TRBJ1-6|-|20|TRBD1
TGTGCCACCTCCAACCCCTCGCGACAGGGGAAATGCTCCTATAATTCACCCCTCCACTTT
CATSNPSRQGKCSYNSPLHF
>TRBV5-1|TRBJ2-7|-|16|TRBD2
TGCGCCAGCAGCTGGGGACTAGCGGGAGTAGACTACGAGCAGTACTTC
CASSWGLAGVDYEQYF
>TRBV7-9|TRBJ1-5|-|16|-
TGTGCCAGCAGCTCGGGTGTGGGGCAAAGCAATCAGCCCCAGCATTTT
CASSSGVGQSNQPQHF
>TRBV30|TRBJ2-2|-|13|-
TGTGCCTGGAATGGACTGTACACCGGGGAGCTGTTTTTT
CAWNGLYTGELFF
>TRBV25-1|TRBJ1-2|few|13|TRBD1
TGTGCCAGCAGGCAGACAGGGGTGGGTGGCTACACCTTC
CASRQTGVGGYTF
>TRBV5-1|TRBJ1-1|-|14|-
TGCGCCAGCAGCCCACCCCTGGAAGGCACTGAAGCTTTCTTT
CASSPPLEGTEAFF
>TRBV7-9|TRBJ1-5|-|15|-
TGTGCCAGCAGCTTAGGGGGAGGGCCCCATCAGCCCCAGCATTTT
CASSLGGGPHQPQHF
>TRBV27|TRBJ1-1|-|15|-
TGTGCCAGCCGACCCTTGGGGGATCGGGGCACTGAAGCTTTCTTT
CASRPLGDRGTEAFF
>TRBV5-1|TRBJ2-3|few|15|-
TGCGCCAGCAGCTTGGGGGACCGTAACACAGATACGCAGTATTTT
CASSLGDRNTDTQYF
>TRBV20-1|TRBJ1-5|few|13|-
TGCAGTGCGCAGGGAACAGCGGAGCAGCCCCAGCATTTT
CSAQGTAEQPQHF
>TRBV12-3/TRBV12-4|TRBJ2-3|few|16|TRBD2
TGTGCCAGCAGTTTCGGGACTAGCGGGAATTCAGATACGCAGTATTTT
CASSFGTSGNSDTQYF
>TRBV2|TRBJ1-2|-|15|-
TGTGCCAGCAGTGAGGAGAGAGCAGGCGCATATGGCTACACCTTC
CASSEERAGAYGYTF
>TRBV11-3|TRBJ2-1|few|14|-
TGTGCCAGCAGCGGGAGAAGCTCCTACAATGAGCAGTTCTTC
CASSGRSSYNEQFF
>TRBV7-2|TRBJ2-3|few|13|-
TGTGCCAGCAGCCCTCGGGGTTCGGATACGCAGTATTTT
CASSPRGSDTQYF
>TRBV5-8|TRBJ1-5|-|15|-
TGTGCCAGCAGCTTGGCTACTATCGCCCGTCAGCCCCAGCATTTT
CASSLATIARQPQHF
>TRBV19|TRBJ1-1|-|13|-
TGTGCCAGTAGTATTACGGGGGGCACTGAAGCTTTCTTT
CASSITGGTEAFF
>TRBV9|TRBJ2-7|few|13|-
TGTGCCAGCAGCGTAGGGGGTCAGGGCGAGCAGTACTTC
CASSVGGQGEQYF
>TRBV24-1|TRBJ2-1|-|17|TRBD2
TGTGCCACCAGTGAAGTTAAGTCTAGCGGGAGGTTCGATGAGCAGTTCTTC
CATSEVKSSGRFDEQFF
>TRBV18|TRBJ1-5|-|16|-
TGTGCCAGCTCACCAGGGTCCCCCAATAGCAATCAGCCCCAGCATTTT
CASSPGSPNSNQPQHF
>TRBV7-2|TRBJ2-3|-|14|-
TGTGCCAGCAGCTTAGTGGACTTCACAGATACGCAGTATTTT
CASSLVDFTDTQYF
>TRBV6-7|TRBJ2-7|-|19|-
TGTGCCAGCAGTTACTATATACTCATCGGAGGGGTAGGAGGCTACGAGCAGTACTTC
CASSYYILIGGVGGYEQYF
>TRBV12-3/TRBV12-4|TRBJ2-2|many|16|TRBD1
TGTGCCAGCAGTCCACCACAGGGGTCGAACACCGGGGAGCTGTTTTTT
CASSPPQGSNTGELFF
>TRBV18|TRBJ2-5|-|13|TRBD1
TGTGCCAGCTCACCCACAGGGGGAGAGACCCAGTACTTC
CASSPTGGETQYF